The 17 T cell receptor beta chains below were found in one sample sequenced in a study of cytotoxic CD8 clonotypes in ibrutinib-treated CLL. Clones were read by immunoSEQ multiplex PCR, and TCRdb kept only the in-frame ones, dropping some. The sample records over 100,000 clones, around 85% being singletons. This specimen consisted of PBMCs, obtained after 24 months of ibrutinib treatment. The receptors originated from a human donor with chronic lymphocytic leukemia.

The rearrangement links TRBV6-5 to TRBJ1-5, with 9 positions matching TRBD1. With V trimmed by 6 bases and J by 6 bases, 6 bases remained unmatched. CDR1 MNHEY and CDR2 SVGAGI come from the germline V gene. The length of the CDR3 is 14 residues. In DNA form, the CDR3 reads TGTGCCAGCAGCCCACAGGGGGCAGGTCAGCCCCAGCATTTT. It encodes CASSPQGAGQPQHF.

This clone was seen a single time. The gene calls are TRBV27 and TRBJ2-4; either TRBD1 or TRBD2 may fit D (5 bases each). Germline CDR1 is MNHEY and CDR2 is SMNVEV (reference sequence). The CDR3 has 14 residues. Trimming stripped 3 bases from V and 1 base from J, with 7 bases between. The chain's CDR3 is CASSFWGAKNIQYF. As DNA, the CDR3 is TGTGCCAGCAGTTTTTGGGGGGCCAAAAACATTCAGTACTTC.

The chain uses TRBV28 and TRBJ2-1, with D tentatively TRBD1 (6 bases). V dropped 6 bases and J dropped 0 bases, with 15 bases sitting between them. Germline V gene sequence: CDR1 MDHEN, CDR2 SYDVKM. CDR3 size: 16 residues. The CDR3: CASRTGQSSSYNEQFF. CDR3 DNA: TGTGCCAGCAGGACCGGACAGTCGAGCTCCTACAATGAGCAGTTCTTC.

The CDR3 region is CASSVDPQGGEQFF. CDR3 coding DNA: TGTGCCAGCAGCGTTGACCCCCAGGGTGGCGAGCAGTTCTTC. The chain couples TRBV9 to TRBJ2-1, with D perhaps matching TRBD1 (5 bases). This CDR3 region has 14 residues. Germline loops: CDR1 SGDLS, CDR2 YYNGEE. With 2 bases removed from V and 10 bases from J, the gap between germline ends came to 16 bases.

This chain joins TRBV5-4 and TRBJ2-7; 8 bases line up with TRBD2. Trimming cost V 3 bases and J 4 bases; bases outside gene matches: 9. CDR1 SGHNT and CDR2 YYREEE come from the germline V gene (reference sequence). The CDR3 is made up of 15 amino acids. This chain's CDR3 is CASSSIAGQVYEQYF. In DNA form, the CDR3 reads TGTGCCAGCAGCTCCATAGCGGGGCAGGTATACGAGCAGTACTTC.

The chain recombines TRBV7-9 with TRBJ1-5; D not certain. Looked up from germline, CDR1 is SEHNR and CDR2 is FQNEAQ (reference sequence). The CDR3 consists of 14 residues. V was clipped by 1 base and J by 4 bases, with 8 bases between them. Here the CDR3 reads CASSLDIGNQPQHF. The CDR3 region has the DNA TGTGCCAGCAGCTTAGACATCGGGAATCAGCCCCAGCATTTT.

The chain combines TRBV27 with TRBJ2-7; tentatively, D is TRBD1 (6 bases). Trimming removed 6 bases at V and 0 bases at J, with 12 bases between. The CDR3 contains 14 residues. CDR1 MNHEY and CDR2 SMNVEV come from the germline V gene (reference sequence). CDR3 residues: CASRPTGVSYEQYF. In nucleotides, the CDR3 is TGTGCCAGCAGACCGACAGGCGTCTCCTACGAGCAGTACTTC.

The CDR3 nucleotides are TGTGCCAGCAGTCAGCAGACCACCACGCAGCAGTACTTC. Translation: CASSQQTTTQQYF. The V gene is TRBV2, the J gene TRBJ2-7; D not certain. This CDR3 is built from 13 residues. CDR1 is SNHLY and CDR2 is FYNNEI in the germline V gene. Trimming took 5 bases from V and 8 from J, leaving 16 bases between them.

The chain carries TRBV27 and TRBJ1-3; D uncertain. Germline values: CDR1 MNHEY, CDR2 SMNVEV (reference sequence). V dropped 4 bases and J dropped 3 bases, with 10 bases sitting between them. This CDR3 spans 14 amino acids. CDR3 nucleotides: TGTGCCAGCAGTTCCAGGTTGGGTGGAAACACCATATATTTT. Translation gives CASSSRLGGNTIYF.

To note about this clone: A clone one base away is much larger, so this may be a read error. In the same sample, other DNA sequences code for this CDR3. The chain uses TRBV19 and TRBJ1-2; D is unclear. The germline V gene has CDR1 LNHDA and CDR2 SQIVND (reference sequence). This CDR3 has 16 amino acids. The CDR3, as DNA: TGTGCCAGTAGTCGTGAGTATATCCGGGGAAACTATGGCTACACTTTC. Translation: CASSREYIRGNYGYTF.

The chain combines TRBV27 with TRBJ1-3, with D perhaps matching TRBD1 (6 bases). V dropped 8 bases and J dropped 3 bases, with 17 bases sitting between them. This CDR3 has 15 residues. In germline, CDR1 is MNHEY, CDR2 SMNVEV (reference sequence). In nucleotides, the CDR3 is TGTGCCAGCGGAGCGACAGGCCGCTATGGAAACACCATATATTTT. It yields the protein CASGATGRYGNTIYF.

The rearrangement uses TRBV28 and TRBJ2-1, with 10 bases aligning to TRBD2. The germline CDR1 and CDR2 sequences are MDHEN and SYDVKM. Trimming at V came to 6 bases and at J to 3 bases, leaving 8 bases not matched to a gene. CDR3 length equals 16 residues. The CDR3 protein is CASSRTRTSGYNEQFF. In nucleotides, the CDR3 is TGTGCCAGCAGCCGGACTCGGACTAGCGGCTACAATGAGCAGTTCTTC.

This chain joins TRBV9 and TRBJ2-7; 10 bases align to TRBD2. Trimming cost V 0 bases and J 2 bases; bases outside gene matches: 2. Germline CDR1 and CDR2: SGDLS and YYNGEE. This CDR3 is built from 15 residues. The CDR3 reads CASSVGTSGTYEQYF. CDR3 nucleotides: TGTGCCAGCAGCGTAGGGACTAGCGGTACCTACGAGCAGTACTTC.

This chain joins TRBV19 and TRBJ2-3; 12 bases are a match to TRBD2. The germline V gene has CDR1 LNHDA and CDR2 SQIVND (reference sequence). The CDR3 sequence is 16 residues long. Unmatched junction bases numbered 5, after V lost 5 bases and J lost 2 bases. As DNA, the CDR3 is TGTGCCAGTAGTGGAGGACTAGCGGGATTCACAGATACGCAGTATTTT. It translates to CASSGGLAGFTDTQYF.

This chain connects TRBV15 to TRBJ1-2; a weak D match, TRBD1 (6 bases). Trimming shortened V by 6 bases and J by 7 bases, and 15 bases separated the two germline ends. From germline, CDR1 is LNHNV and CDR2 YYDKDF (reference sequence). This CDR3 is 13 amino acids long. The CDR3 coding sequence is TGTGCCACCAGACCAGAGGGGGTACGTGGCTACACCTTC. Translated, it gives CATRPEGVRGYTF.

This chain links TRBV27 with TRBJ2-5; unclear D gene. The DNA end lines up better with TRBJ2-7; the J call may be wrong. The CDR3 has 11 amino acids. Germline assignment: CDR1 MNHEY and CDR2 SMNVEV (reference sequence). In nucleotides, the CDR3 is TGTGCCAGCAGTTCAGCCTACGAGCAGTACTTC. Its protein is CASSSAYEQYF.

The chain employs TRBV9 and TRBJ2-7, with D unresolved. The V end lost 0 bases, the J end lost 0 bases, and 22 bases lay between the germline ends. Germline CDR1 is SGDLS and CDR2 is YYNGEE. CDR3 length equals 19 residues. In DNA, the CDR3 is TGTGCCAGCAGCGTAGCCGGTAGGAGAGTGGGGAAACCCTCCTACGAGCAGTACTTC. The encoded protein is CASSVAGRRVGKPSYEQYF.